These T cell receptor beta chains were read from a single sample in a study of T cell responses to AZD1222 COVID-19 vaccine. TCRdb's table, derived via immunoSEQ multiplex PCR, lists solely in-frame clones and lacks some. The table has roughly 120,000 clones, roughly 90% seen once. Source: peripheral blood, taken on day 0 of AZD1222 vaccination. The receptors derive from an adult in good health. Both conserved end residues are part of each CDR3. The D gene is left open where the match is weak. Clone size is stated in some rows and not others, as once, few, many or a class when expanded.

d_call: TRBD2
j_call: TRBJ2-1
cdr3_length: 16
v_call: TRBV7-8
clone_size: once
cdr3_nt: TGTGCCAGCAGCTTTGAAGGGGGACTAGTTACTGGTGAGCAGTTCTTC
cdr3_aa: CASSFEGGLVTGEQFF

d_call: TRBD2
j_call: TRBJ2-5
cdr3_length: 19
v_call: TRBV4-2
clone_size: NA
cdr3_nt: TGTGCCAGCAGCCAACGACGACTAGCGGGAGGGCCGTGGCAAGAGACCCAGTACTTC
cdr3_aa: CASSQRRLAGGPWQETQYF

d_call: NA
j_call: TRBJ2-1
cdr3_length: 17
v_call: TRBV29-1
clone_size: NA
cdr3_nt: TGCAGCGTTGATTGGGCAGGGTCGAGACTCCGAGACAATGAGCAGTTCTTC
cdr3_aa: CSVDWAGSRLRDNEQFF

d_call: TRBD1
j_call: TRBJ1-2
cdr3_length: 16
v_call: TRBV7-9
clone_size: NA
cdr3_nt: TGTGCCAGCAGCTTAGCTTTGACAGGGGCGTTGTATGGCTACACCTTC
cdr3_aa: CASSLALTGALYGYTF

d_call: NA
j_call: TRBJ2-5
cdr3_length: 13
v_call: TRBV29-1
clone_size: NA
cdr3_nt: TGCAGCGTTGGAAAAGGGAAAGGGGAGACCCAGTACTTC
cdr3_aa: CSVGKGKGETQYF

d_call: NA
j_call: TRBJ1-1
cdr3_length: 15
v_call: TRBV6-6
clone_size: NA
cdr3_nt: TGTGCCAGCAGTTACTTTCCGGGGGCGGGCACTGAAGCTTTCTTT
cdr3_aa: CASSYFPGAGTEAFF

d_call: NA
j_call: TRBJ1-5
cdr3_length: 15
v_call: TRBV18
clone_size: NA
cdr3_nt: TGTGCCAGCTCACCACCGGGGGTTCAGGGTCAGCCCCAGCATTTT
cdr3_aa: CASSPPGVQGQPQHF

d_call: NA
j_call: TRBJ1-2
cdr3_length: 14
v_call: TRBV7-8
clone_size: NA
cdr3_nt: TGTGCCAGCAGCTTAGGGTCAGGGCCCTATGGCTACACCTTC
cdr3_aa: CASSLGSGPYGYTF

d_call: TRBD1
j_call: TRBJ2-1
cdr3_length: 16
v_call: TRBV19
clone_size: NA
cdr3_nt: TGTGCCAGTAGACCAGCAGGGGGAAGCTCCTACAATGAGCAGTTCTTC
cdr3_aa: CASRPAGGSSYNEQFF

d_call: NA
j_call: TRBJ1-5
cdr3_length: 15
v_call: TRBV4-3
clone_size: NA
cdr3_nt: TGCGCCAGCAGCCAAGATATGTACGGCAATCAGCCCCAGCATTTT
cdr3_aa: CASSQDMYGNQPQHF

d_call: NA
j_call: TRBJ2-1
cdr3_length: 17
v_call: TRBV7-5
clone_size: NA
cdr3_nt: TGTGTCAGAAGCTCTCGTTTGGGACTAGCGGGAGGGGGGGAGCAGTTCTTC
cdr3_aa: CVRSSRLGLAGGGEQFF

d_call: NA
j_call: TRBJ1-1
cdr3_length: 13
v_call: TRBV14
clone_size: once
cdr3_nt: TGTGCCAGCAGCCAAGGGGCAGGCGCTGAAGCTTTCTTT
cdr3_aa: CASSQGAGAEAFF

d_call: NA
j_call: TRBJ2-7
cdr3_length: 13
v_call: TRBV10-3
clone_size: NA
cdr3_nt: TGTGCCATCAGTGAATCGGGGAAACACGAGCAGTACTTC
cdr3_aa: CAISESGKHEQYF

d_call: TRBD2
j_call: TRBJ2-7
cdr3_length: 16
v_call: TRBV13
clone_size: NA
cdr3_nt: TGTGCCAGCAGCTTGACTACTAGCGGGAGCTCCTACGAGCAGTACTTC
cdr3_aa: CASSLTTSGSSYEQYF

d_call: NA
j_call: TRBJ2-1
cdr3_length: 11
v_call: TRBV5-6
clone_size: once
cdr3_nt: TGTGCCAGCAGCCTCTACAATGAGCAGTTCTTC
cdr3_aa: CASSLYNEQFF

d_call: NA
j_call: TRBJ2-1
cdr3_length: 14
v_call: TRBV6-5
clone_size: NA
cdr3_nt: TGTGCCAGCAGTTATGACCACAGGTCCAATGAGCAGTTCTTC
cdr3_aa: CASSYDHRSNEQFF

d_call: NA
j_call: TRBJ2-1
cdr3_length: 13
v_call: TRBV6-5
clone_size: once
cdr3_nt: TGTGCCAGCAGGGGACTCTCCTACAATGAGCAGTTCTTC
cdr3_aa: CASRGLSYNEQFF

d_call: TRBD2
j_call: TRBJ2-1
cdr3_length: 15
v_call: TRBV5-1
clone_size: NA
cdr3_nt: TGCGCCAGCAGCTTGGGGACTAGCCACCACAATGAGCAGTTCTTC
cdr3_aa: CASSLGTSHHNEQFF

d_call: NA
j_call: TRBJ1-2
cdr3_length: 13
v_call: TRBV30
clone_size: NA
cdr3_nt: TGTGCCTGGAGTGAGACAGGCTCAGGTGGCTACACCTTC
cdr3_aa: CAWSETGSGGYTF

d_call: NA
j_call: TRBJ1-1
cdr3_length: 16
v_call: TRBV6-1
clone_size: NA
cdr3_nt: TGTGCCAGCAGTGAACCCCTCGGAGGGCTTGACACTGAAGCTTTCTTT
cdr3_aa: CASSEPLGGLDTEAFF

d_call: NA
j_call: TRBJ1-3
cdr3_length: 13
v_call: TRBV6-5
clone_size: once
cdr3_nt: TGTGGGGCCCGGGGCTTAACTGGAAACACCATATATTTT
cdr3_aa: CGARGLTGNTIYF

d_call: TRBD1
j_call: TRBJ2-5
cdr3_length: 12
v_call: TRBV6-5
clone_size: NA
cdr3_nt: TGTGCCAGCAGTAGGGGGCAGGGGACCCAGTACTTC
cdr3_aa: CASSRGQGTQYF

d_call: TRBD2
j_call: TRBJ2-3
cdr3_length: 15
v_call: TRBV6-5
clone_size: NA
cdr3_nt: TGTGCCAGCAGTCCACTAGCGGGGGAAACAGATACGCAGTATTTT
cdr3_aa: CASSPLAGETDTQYF

d_call: NA
j_call: TRBJ1-5
cdr3_length: 16
v_call: TRBV19
clone_size: NA
cdr3_nt: TGTGCCAGTAGTATAGTGACGGACAGCTACAATCAGCCCCAGCATTTT
cdr3_aa: CASSIVTDSYNQPQHF

d_call: TRBD2
j_call: TRBJ2-1
cdr3_length: 19
v_call: TRBV7-9
clone_size: NA
cdr3_nt: TGTGCCAGCAGCTTTAGAGGGATTCATAGCGGGAGGCGGGTGAATGAGCAGTTCTTC
cdr3_aa: CASSFRGIHSGRRVNEQFF

d_call: TRBD1
j_call: TRBJ1-4
cdr3_length: 15
v_call: TRBV19
clone_size: NA
cdr3_nt: TGTGCCAGTGGAGGGACAGGGGCAACTAATGAAAAACTGTTTTTT
cdr3_aa: CASGGTGATNEKLFF

d_call: NA
j_call: TRBJ2-1
cdr3_length: 14
v_call: TRBV19
clone_size: NA
cdr3_nt: TGTGCCAGTAGTAGGGCAGGGATCAACAATGAGCAGTTCTTC
cdr3_aa: CASSRAGINNEQFF

d_call: TRBD1
j_call: TRBJ1-5
cdr3_length: 15
v_call: TRBV27
clone_size: few
cdr3_nt: TGTGCCAGCAGTTTATCGTCGACAGGGAATCAGCCCCAGCATTTT
cdr3_aa: CASSLSSTGNQPQHF

d_call: NA
j_call: TRBJ2-5
cdr3_length: 15
v_call: TRBV6-1
clone_size: few
cdr3_nt: TGTGCCAGCAGTGATAAGCGGAGCCGAACGGAGACCCAGTACTTC
cdr3_aa: CASSDKRSRTETQYF

d_call: NA
j_call: TRBJ1-2
cdr3_length: 13
v_call: TRBV6-5
clone_size: once
cdr3_nt: TGTGCCAGCAGAGTCCAGGTCGAGGATGGCTACACCTTC
cdr3_aa: CASRVQVEDGYTF

d_call: NA
j_call: TRBJ2-1
cdr3_length: 19
v_call: TRBV5-4
clone_size: NA
cdr3_nt: TGTGCCACCCAGCCGTGGAGGGGGACTAAGGGGCGTCCATCAGATGAGCAGTTCTTC
cdr3_aa: CATQPWRGTKGRPSDEQFF

d_call: TRBD2
j_call: TRBJ2-7
cdr3_length: 15
v_call: TRBV3-1/TRBV3-2
clone_size: NA
cdr3_nt: TGTGCCAGCAGCCAAGTTGCTAGCGGGAGAGACGAGCAGTACTTC
cdr3_aa: CASSQVASGRDEQYF

d_call: TRBD1
j_call: TRBJ1-1
cdr3_length: 16
v_call: TRBV27
clone_size: NA
cdr3_nt: TGTGCCAGCACATATCAACCAACAGGGGCGGGCACTGAAGCTTTCTTT
cdr3_aa: CASTYQPTGAGTEAFF

d_call: NA
j_call: TRBJ1-5
cdr3_length: 14
v_call: TRBV7-2
clone_size: once
cdr3_nt: TGTGCCAGCAGCTCTGGGGATAGCAATCAGCCCCAGCATTTT
cdr3_aa: CASSSGDSNQPQHF

d_call: NA
j_call: TRBJ1-1
cdr3_length: 15
v_call: TRBV3-1/TRBV3-2
clone_size: NA
cdr3_nt: TGTGCCAGCAGCCACCCCGCACAGGTTAACACTGAAGCTTTCTTT
cdr3_aa: CASSHPAQVNTEAFF

d_call: TRBD2
j_call: TRBJ2-1
cdr3_length: 17
v_call: TRBV29-1
clone_size: NA
cdr3_nt: TGCAGCGTTTCCAACCCCTTTAGCGGGAGGGCCGGGAATGAGCAGTTCTTC
cdr3_aa: CSVSNPFSGRAGNEQFF

d_call: TRBD2
j_call: TRBJ2-1
cdr3_length: 17
v_call: TRBV3-1/TRBV3-2
clone_size: NA
cdr3_nt: TGTGCCAGCAGCACAATCACTAGCGGGTCCTCCTACAATGAGCAGTTCTTC
cdr3_aa: CASSTITSGSSYNEQFF

d_call: TRBD1
j_call: TRBJ1-6
cdr3_length: 14
v_call: TRBV6-1
clone_size: NA
cdr3_nt: TGTGCCAGCAGTTCAGGGACAGGGGCCTCACCCCTCCACTTT
cdr3_aa: CASSSGTGASPLHF

d_call: NA
j_call: TRBJ2-1
cdr3_length: 15
v_call: TRBV7-2
clone_size: NA
cdr3_nt: TGTGCCAGCAGCCCTAGGGCGAGGGGGGGCTCTGAGCAGTTCTTC
cdr3_aa: CASSPRARGGSEQFF

d_call: NA
j_call: TRBJ2-5
cdr3_length: 13
v_call: TRBV19
clone_size: once
cdr3_nt: TGTGCCAGTAAAAGGACGGCCGAAGAGACCCAGTACTTC
cdr3_aa: CASKRTAEETQYF

d_call: NA
j_call: TRBJ1-2
cdr3_length: 15
v_call: TRBV6-2/TRBV6-3
clone_size: NA
cdr3_nt: TGTGCCAGCAGTTACTCCAGGGAAGGGGACTATGGCTACACCTTC
cdr3_aa: CASSYSREGDYGYTF

d_call: TRBD1
j_call: TRBJ1-6
cdr3_length: 20
v_call: TRBV12-5
clone_size: NA
cdr3_nt: TGTGCTAGTGGTTTCACCACCCATACGGGACAGGGGTCCTATAATTCACCCCTCCACTTT
cdr3_aa: CASGFTTHTGQGSYNSPLHF

d_call: TRBD1
j_call: TRBJ1-4
cdr3_length: 15
v_call: TRBV5-6
clone_size: NA
cdr3_nt: TGTGCCAGCAGCGCCCTGACAGGGTTTGGGGAAAAACTGTTTTTT
cdr3_aa: CASSALTGFGEKLFF

d_call: TRBD1
j_call: TRBJ2-1
cdr3_length: 15
v_call: TRBV18
clone_size: NA
cdr3_nt: TGTGCCAGCTCACCTCAGGGGGCGTCCTACAATGAGCAGTTCTTC
cdr3_aa: CASSPQGASYNEQFF